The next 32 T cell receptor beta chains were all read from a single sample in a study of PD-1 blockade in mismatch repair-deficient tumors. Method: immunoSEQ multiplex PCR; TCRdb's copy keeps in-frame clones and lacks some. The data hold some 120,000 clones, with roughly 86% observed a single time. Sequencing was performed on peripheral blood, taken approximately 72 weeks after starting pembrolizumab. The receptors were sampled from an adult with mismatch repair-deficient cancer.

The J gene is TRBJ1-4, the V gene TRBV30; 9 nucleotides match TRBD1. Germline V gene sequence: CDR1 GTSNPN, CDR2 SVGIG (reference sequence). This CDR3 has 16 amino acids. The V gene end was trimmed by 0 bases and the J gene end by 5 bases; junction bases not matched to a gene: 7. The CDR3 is CAWSVGTGLGNEKLFF. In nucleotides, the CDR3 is TGTGCCTGGAGTGTAGGGACAGGGTTAGGAAATGAAAAACTGTTTTTT.

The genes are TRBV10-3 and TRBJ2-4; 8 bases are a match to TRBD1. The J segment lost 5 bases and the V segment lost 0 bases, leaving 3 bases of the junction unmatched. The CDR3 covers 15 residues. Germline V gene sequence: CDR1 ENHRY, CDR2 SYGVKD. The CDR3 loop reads CAISESGRGQNIQYF. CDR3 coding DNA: TGTGCCATCAGTGAGTCGGGCAGGGGGCAAAACATTCAGTACTTC.

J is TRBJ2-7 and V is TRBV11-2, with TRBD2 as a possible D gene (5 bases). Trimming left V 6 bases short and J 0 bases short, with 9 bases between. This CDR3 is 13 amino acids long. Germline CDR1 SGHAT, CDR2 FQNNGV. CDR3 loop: CASRSGSSYEQYF. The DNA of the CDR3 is TGTGCCAGCAGGAGCGGTAGCTCCTACGAGCAGTACTTC.

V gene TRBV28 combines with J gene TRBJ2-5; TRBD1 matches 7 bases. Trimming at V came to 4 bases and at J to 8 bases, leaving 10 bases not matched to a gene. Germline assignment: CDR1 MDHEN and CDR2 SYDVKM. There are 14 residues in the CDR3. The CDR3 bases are TGTGCCAGCAGTTCAACCCAGACAGGGCTCACCCAGTACTTC. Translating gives CASSSTQTGLTQYF.

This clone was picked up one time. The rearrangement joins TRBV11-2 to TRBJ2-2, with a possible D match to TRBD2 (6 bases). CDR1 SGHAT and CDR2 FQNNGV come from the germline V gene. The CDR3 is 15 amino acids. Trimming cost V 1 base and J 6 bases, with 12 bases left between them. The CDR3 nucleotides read TGTGCCAGCAGCTTAGGCGGAGGGGAAGCCGGGGAGCTGTTTTTT. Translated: CASSLGGGEAGELFF.

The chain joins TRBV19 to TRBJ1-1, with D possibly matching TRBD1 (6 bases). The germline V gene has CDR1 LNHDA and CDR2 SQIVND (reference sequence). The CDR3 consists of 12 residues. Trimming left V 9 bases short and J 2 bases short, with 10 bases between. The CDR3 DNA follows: TGTGCCAGCTCCAGGGGTAACACTGAAGCTTTCTTT. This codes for CASSRGNTEAFF.

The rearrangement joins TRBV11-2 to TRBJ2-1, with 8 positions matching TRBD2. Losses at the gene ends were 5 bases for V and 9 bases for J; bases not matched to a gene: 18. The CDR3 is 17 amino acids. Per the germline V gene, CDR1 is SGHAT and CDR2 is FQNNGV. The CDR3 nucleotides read TGTGCCAGCAGCCAGCCCGCCGAGCGGGAGTATTCAGTTGAGCAGTTCTTC. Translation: CASSQPAEREYSVEQFF. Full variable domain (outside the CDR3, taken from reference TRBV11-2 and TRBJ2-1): EAGVAQSPRYKIIEKRQSVAFWCNPISGHATLYWYQQILGQGPKLLIQFQNNGVVDDSQLPKDRFSAERLKGVDSTLKIQPAKLEDSAVYLCASSQPAEREYSVEQFFGPGTRLTVL.

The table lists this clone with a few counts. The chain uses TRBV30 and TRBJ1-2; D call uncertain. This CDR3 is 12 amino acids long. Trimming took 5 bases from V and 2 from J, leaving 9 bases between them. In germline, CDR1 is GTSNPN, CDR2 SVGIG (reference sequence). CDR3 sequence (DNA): TGTGCCTGGGGGGAGTCGAACTATGGCTACACCTTC. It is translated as CAWGESNYGYTF.

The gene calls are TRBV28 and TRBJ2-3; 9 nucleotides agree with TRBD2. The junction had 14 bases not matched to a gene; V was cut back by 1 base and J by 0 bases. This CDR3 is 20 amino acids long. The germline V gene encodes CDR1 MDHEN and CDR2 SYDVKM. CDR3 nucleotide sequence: TGTGCCAGCAGTTTATCGTTCTTGCTAGCGGGAACTCTTAGCACAGATACGCAGTATTTT. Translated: CASSLSFLLAGTLSTDTQYF.

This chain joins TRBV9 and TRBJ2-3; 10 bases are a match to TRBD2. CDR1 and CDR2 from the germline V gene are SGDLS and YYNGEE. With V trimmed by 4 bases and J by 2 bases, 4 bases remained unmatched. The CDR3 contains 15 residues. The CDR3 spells CASSPSGRLTDTQYF. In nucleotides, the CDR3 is TGTGCCAGCAGCCCTAGCGGGAGACTCACAGATACGCAGTATTTT. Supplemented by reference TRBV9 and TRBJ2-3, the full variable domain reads DSGVTQTPKHLITATGQRVTLRCSPRSGDLSVYWYQQSLDQGLQFLIQYYNGEERAKGNILERFSAQQFPDLHSELNLSSLELGDSALYFCASSPSGRLTDTQYFGPGTRLTVL.

CDR3 sequence reads: CAWSHPGQVIRGGQETQYF. CDR3 in DNA: TGTGCCTGGAGTCACCCGGGACAGGTTATCCGAGGCGGCCAAGAGACCCAGTACTTC. The chain has TRBV30 and TRBJ2-5, with 8 bases that match TRBD1. Germline values: CDR1 GTSNPN, CDR2 SVGIG (reference sequence). V was pared by 2 bases and J by 1 base, with 18 bases of the junction left unmatched. There are 19 residues in the CDR3. The variable domain in full, with the rest retrieved from reference TRBV30 and TRBJ2-5, is SQTIHQWPATLVQPVGSPLSLECTVEGTSNPNLYWYRQAAGRGLQLLFYSVGIGQISSEVPQNLSASRPQDRQFILSSKKLLLSDSGFYLCAWSHPGQVIRGGQETQYFGPGTRLLVL.

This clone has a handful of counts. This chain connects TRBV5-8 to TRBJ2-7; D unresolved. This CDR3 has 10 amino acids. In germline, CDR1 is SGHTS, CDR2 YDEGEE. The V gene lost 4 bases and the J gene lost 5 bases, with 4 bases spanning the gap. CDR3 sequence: CASSTDEQYF. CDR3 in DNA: TGTGCCAGCAGCACCGACGAGCAGTACTTC.

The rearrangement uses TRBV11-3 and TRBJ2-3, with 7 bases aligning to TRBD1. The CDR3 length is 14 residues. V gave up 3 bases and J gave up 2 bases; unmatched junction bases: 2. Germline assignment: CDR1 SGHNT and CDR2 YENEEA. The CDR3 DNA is TGTGCCAGCAGCTTGGACAGGATCACAGATACGCAGTATTTT. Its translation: CASSLDRITDTQYF.

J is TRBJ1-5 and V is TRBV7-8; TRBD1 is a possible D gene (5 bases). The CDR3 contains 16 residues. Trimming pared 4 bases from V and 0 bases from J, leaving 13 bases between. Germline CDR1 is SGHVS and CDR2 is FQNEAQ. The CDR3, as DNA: TGTGCCAGCAGCTCCGGGGGGGGGAATAGCAATCAGCCCCAGCATTTT. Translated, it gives CASSSGGGNSNQPQHF.

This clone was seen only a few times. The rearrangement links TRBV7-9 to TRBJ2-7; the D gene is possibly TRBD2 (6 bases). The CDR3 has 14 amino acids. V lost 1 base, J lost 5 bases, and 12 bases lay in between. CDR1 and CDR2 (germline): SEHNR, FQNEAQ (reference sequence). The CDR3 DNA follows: TGTGCCAGCAGCTTAGTTGGGGGGTTAAACGAGCAGTACTTC. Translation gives CASSLVGGLNEQYF.

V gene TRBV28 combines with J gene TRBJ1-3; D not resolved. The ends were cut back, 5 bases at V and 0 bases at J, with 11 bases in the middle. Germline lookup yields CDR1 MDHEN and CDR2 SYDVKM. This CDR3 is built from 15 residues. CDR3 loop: CASSETPRSGNTIYF. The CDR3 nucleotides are TGTGCCAGCAGTGAAACACCTCGCTCTGGAAACACCATATATTTT. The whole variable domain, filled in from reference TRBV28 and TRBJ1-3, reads DVKVTQSSRYLVKRTGEKVFLECVQDMDHENMFWYRQDPGLGLRLIYFSYDVKMKEKGDIPEGYSVSREKKERFSLILESASTNQTSMYLCASSETPRSGNTIYFGEGSWLTVV.

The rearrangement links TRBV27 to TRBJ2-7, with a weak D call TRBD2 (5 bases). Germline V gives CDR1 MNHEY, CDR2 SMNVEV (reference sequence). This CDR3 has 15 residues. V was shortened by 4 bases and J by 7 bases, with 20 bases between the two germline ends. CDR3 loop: CASSSYYKGVWEQYF. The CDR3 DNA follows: TGTGCCAGCAGTTCCTACTACAAGGGAGTGTGGGAGCAGTACTTC.

CDR3 amino acids: CASTQTGGHNEQFF. The CDR3 DNA reads as TGTGCCAGCACCCAGACAGGGGGACACAATGAGCAGTTCTTC. The V gene is TRBV2, the J gene TRBJ2-1, with 9 bases that match TRBD1. With V trimmed by 7 bases and J by 5 bases, 6 bases remained unmatched. CDR3 length equals 14 residues. Germline V lookup: CDR1 SNHLY, CDR2 FYNNEI.

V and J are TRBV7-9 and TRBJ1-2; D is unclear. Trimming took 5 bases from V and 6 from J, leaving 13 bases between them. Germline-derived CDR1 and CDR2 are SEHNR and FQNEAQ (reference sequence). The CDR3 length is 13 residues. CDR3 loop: CASSTMKGNGYTF. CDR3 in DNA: TGTGCCAGCAGCACAATGAAGGGTAATGGCTACACCTTC.

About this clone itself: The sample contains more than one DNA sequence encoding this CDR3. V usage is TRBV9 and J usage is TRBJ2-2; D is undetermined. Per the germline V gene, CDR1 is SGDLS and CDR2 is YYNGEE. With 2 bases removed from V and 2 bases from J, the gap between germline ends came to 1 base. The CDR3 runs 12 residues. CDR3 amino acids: CASSVNTGELFF. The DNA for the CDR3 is TGTGCCAGCAGCGTTAACACCGGGGAGCTGTTTTTT.

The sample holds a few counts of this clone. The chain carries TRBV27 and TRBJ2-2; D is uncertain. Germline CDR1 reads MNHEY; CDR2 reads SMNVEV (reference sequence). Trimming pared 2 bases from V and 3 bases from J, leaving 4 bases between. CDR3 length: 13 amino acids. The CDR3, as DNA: TGTGCCAGCAGTTTAAGCTACACCGGGGAGCTGTTTTTT. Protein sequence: CASSLSYTGELFF.

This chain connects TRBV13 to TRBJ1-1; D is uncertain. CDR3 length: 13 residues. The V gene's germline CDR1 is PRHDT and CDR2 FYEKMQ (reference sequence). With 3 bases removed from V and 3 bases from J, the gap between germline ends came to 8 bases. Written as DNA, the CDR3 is TGTGCCAGCAGCTTGAACTGGGACACTGAAGCTTTCTTT. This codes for CASSLNWDTEAFF.

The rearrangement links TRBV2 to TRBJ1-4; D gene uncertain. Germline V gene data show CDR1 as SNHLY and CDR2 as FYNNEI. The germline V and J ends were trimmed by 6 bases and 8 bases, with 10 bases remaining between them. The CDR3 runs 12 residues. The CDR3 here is CASRPSGEKLFF. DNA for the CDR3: TGTGCCAGCAGACCCTCCGGGGAAAAACTGTTTTTT.

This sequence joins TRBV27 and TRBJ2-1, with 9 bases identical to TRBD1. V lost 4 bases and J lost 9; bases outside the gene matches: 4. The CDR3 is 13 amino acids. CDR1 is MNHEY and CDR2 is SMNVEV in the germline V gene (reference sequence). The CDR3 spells CASSYRGPSEQFF. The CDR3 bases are TGTGCCAGCAGTTACAGGGGGCCTAGTGAGCAGTTCTTC.

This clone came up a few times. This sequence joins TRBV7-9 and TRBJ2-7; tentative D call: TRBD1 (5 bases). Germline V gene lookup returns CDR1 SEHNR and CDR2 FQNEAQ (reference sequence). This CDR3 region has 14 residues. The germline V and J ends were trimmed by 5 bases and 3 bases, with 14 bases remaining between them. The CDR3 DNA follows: TGTGCCAGCAGCCGATTGGGGCCATACTACGAGCAGTACTTC. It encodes CASSRLGPYYEQYF. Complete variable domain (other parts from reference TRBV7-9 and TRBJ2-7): DTGVSQNPRHKITKRGQNVTFRCDPISEHNRLYWYRQTLGQGPEFLTYFQNEAQLEKSRLLSDRFSAERPKGSFSTLEIQRTEQGDSAMYLCASSRLGPYYEQYFGPGTRLTVT.

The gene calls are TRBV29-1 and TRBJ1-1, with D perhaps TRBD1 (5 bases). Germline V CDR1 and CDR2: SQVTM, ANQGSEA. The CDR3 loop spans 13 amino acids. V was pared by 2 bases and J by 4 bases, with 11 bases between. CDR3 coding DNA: TGCAGCGTTGAATCAGGGTGGGGCACTGAAGCTTTCTTT. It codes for CSVESGWGTEAFF. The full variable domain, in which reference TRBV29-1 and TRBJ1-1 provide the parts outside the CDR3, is SAVISQKPSRDICQRGTSLTIQCQVDSQVTMMFWYRQQPGQSLTLIATANQGSEATYESGFVIDKFPISRPNLTFSTLTVSNMSPEDSSIYLCSVESGWGTEAFFGQGTRLTVV.

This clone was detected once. The CDR3 spells CSVAGGTGRPSSGNTIYF. CDR3 coding DNA: TGCAGCGTTGCAGGGGGAACCGGCCGACCGAGCTCTGGAAACACCATATATTTT. The chain links TRBV29-1 to TRBJ1-3, with 7 bases that match TRBD1. Losses at the gene ends were 4 bases for V and 0 bases for J; bases not matched to a gene: 15. The CDR3 extends over 18 amino acids. Germline CDR1 is SQVTM and CDR2 is ANQGSEA.

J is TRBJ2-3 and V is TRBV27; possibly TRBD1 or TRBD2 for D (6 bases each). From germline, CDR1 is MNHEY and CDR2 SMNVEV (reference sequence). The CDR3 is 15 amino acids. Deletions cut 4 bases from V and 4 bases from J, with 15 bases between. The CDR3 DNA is TGTGCCAGCAGTTCTGTAGGGGGGAAGGCAGATACGCAGTATTTT. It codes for CASSSVGGKADTQYF.

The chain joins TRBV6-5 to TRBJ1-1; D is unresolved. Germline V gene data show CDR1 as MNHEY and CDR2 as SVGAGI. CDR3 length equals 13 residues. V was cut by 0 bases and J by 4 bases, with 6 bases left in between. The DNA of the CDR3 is TGTGCCAGCAGTTACTCAGGACGCACTGAAGCTTTCTTT. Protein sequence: CASSYSGRTEAFF.

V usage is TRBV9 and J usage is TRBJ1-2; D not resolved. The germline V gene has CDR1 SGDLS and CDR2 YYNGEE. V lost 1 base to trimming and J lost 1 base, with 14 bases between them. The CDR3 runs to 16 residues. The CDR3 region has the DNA TGTGCCAGCAGCGTATCTAAGAAACCGAGTAACTATGGCTACACCTTC. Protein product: CASSVSKKPSNYGYTF.

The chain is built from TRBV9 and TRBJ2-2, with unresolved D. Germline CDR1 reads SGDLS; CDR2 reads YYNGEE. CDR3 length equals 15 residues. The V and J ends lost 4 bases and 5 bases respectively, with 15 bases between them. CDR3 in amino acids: CASSSRPGGTGELFF. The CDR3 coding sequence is TGTGCCAGCAGCTCCCGGCCCGGCGGAACCGGGGAGCTGTTTTTT. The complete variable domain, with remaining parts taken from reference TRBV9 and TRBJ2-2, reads DSGVTQTPKHLITATGQRVTLRCSPRSGDLSVYWYQQSLDQGLQFLIQYYNGEERAKGNILERFSAQQFPDLHSELNLSSLELGDSALYFCASSSRPGGTGELFFGEGSRLTVL.

The CDR3 loop reads CASETSRNQPQHF. CDR3 bases: TGTGCCAGCGAGACCAGCCGCAATCAGCCCCAGCATTTT. The genes are TRBV2 and TRBJ1-5, with D unresolved. From germline, CDR1 is SNHLY and CDR2 FYNNEI. The V end lost 8 bases, the J end lost 2 bases, and 10 bases lay between the germline ends. The CDR3 is 13 residues long.